This T cell receptor beta chain stems from a study of T cell changes during pregnancy in multiple sclerosis. The CDR3 contains 14 residues. Germline CDR1 reads MNHNS; CDR2 reads SASEGT. V lost 6 bases, J lost 8 bases, and 10 bases stayed unmatched. Sequenced by immunoSEQ multiplex PCR; TCRdb stores in-frame clones only, minus some. The sample consists of tens of thousands of clones, roughly 93% of them appearing once. The clonotype was recovered from a female donor with multiple sclerosis, enrolled in a pregnancy study. The starting material was peripheral blood, obtained in the first trimester of pregnancy. The J gene is TRBJ2-1, the V gene TRBV6-1, with 7 bases identical to TRBD1. CDR3 DNA sequence: TGTGCCAGCAGGGTAAGGGACAGCAGCCATGAGCAGTTCTTC. Its translation is CASRVRDSSHEQFF.